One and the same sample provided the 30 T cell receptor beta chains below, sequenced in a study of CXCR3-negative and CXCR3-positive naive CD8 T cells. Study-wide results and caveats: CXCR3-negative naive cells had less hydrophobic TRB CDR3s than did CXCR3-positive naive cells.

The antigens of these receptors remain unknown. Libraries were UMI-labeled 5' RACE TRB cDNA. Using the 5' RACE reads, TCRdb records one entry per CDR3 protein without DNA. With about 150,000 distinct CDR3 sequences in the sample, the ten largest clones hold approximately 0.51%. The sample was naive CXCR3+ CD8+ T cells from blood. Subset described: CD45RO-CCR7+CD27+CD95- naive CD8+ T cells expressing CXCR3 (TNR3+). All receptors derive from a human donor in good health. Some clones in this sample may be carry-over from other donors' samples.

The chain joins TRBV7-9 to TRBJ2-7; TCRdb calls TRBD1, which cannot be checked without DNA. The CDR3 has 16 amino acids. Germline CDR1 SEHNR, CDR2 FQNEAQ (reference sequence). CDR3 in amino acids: CAGSFPYTGEVGEQYF.

The CDR3: CASSLIAGAKDTQYF. The chain combines TRBV5-6 with TRBJ2-3; the D call of TRBD2 rests on TCRdb alone, since no DNA is present to check it. CDR1 SGHDT and CDR2 YYEEEE come from the germline V gene. The CDR3 length is 15 residues. The whole variable domain, filled in from reference TRBV5-6 and TRBJ2-3, reads DAGVTQSPTHLIKTRGQQVTLRCSPKSGHDTVSWYQQALGQGPQFIFQYYEEEERQRGNFPDRFSGHQFPNYSSELNVNALLLGDSALYLCASSLIAGAKDTQYFGPGTRLTVL.

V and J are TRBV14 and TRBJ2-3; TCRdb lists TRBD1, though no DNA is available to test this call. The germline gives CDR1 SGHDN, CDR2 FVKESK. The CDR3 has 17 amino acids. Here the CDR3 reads CASSLGPAGVHTDTQYF.

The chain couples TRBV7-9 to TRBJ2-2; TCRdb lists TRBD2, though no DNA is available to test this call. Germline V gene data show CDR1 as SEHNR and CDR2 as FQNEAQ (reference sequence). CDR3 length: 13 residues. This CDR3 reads CASRTLGTGELFF.

CDR3 sequence reads: CASSIRSGGAYNEQFF. This chain connects TRBV19 to TRBJ2-1; TCRdb picks TRBD2, but there is no DNA to check that call. CDR1 and CDR2 (germline): LNHDA, SQIVND (reference sequence). The CDR3 is 16 residues long.

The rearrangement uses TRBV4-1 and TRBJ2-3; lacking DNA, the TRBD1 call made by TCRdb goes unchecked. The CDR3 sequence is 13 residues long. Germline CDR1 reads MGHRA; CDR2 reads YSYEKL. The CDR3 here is CASSRDSPDTQYF.

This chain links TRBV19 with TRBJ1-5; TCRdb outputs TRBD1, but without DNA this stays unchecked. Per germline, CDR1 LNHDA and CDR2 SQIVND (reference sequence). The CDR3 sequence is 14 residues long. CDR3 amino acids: CASSIVSGSQPQHF.

The CDR3 reads CASSLAWDTEKIVQPQHF. The chain joins TRBV7-8 to TRBJ1-5; TCRdb's D call of TRBD1 is untestable without DNA. Germline-derived CDR1 and CDR2 are SGHVS and FQNEAQ. The CDR3 has 18 amino acids.

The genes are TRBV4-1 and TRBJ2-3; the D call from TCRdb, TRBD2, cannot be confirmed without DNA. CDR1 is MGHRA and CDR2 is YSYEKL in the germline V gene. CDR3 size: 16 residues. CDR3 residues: CASSHRLAGAADTQYF.

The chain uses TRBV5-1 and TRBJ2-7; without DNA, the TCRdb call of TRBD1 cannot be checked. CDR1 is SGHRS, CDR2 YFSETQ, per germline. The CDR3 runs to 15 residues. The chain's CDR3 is CASSPPDRVSYEQYF. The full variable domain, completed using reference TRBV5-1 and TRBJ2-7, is KAGVTQTPRYLIKTRGQQVTLSCSPISGHRSVSWYQQTPGQGLQFLFEYFSETQRNKGNFPGRFSGRQFSNSRSEMNVSTLELGDSALYLCASSPPDRVSYEQYFGPGTRLTVT.

The chain's CDR3 is CASSQDRLVTETQYF. The J gene is TRBJ2-5, the V gene TRBV3-1; as DNA is missing, the TRBD2 call by TCRdb cannot be tested. Germline V gives CDR1 LGHDT, CDR2 YNNKEL (reference sequence). The CDR3 has 15 residues.

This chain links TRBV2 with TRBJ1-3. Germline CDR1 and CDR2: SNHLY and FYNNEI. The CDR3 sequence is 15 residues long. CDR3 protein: CASRGVGIPGNTIYF.

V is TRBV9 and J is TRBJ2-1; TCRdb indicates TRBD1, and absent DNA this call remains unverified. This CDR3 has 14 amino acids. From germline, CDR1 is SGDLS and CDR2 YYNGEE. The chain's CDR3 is CASSVGTGYNEQFF.

The CDR3 loop reads CASSQEVTVYNEQFF. The chain links TRBV4-3 to TRBJ2-1. This CDR3 is built from 15 residues. The germline V gene encodes CDR1 LGHNA and CDR2 YSLEER.

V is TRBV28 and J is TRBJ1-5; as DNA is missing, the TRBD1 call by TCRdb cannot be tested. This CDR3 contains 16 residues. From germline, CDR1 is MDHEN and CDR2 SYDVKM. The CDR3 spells CASSTVGGLSNQPQHF.

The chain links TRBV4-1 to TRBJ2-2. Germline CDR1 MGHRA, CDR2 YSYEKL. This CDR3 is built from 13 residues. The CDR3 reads CASSQDWQGGLFF.

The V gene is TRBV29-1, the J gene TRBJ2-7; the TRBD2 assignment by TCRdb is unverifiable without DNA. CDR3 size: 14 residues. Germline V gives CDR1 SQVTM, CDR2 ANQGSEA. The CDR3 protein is CSVETSGGFYEQYF.

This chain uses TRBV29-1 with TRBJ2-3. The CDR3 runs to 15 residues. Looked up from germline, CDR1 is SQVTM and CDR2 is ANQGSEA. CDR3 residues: CSVDRTASSTDTQYF.

CDR3 loop: CATSNPGTVSGHNSPLHF. The chain carries TRBV15 and TRBJ1-6; no DNA is available, so the TRBD1 call from TCRdb remains unchecked. The germline gives CDR1 LNHNV, CDR2 YYDKDF (reference sequence). CDR3 length equals 18 residues.

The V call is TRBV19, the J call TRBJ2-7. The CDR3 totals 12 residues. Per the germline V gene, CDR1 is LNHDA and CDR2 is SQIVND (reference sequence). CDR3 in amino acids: CASSISDYEQYF.

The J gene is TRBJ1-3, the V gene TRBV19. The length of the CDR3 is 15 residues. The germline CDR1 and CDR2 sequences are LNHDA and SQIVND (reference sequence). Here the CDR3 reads CASSIGSSSGNTIYF.

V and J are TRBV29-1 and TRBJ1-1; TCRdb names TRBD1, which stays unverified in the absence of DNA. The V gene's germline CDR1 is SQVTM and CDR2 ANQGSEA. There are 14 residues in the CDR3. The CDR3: CSVGRWPPGTEAFF. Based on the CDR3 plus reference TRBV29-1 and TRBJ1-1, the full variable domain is SAVISQKPSRDICQRGTSLTIQCQVDSQVTMMFWYRQQPGQSLTLIATANQGSEATYESGFVIDKFPISRPNLTFSTLTVSNMSPEDSSIYLCSVGRWPPGTEAFFGQGTRLTVV.

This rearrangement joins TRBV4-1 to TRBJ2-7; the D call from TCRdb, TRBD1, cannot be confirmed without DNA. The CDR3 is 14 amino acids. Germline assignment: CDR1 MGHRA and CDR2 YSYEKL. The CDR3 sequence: CASSQGPQGYEQYF.

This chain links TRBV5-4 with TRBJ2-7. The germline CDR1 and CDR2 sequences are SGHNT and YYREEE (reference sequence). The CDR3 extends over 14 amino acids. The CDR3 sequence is CASSSRPDPSEQYF.

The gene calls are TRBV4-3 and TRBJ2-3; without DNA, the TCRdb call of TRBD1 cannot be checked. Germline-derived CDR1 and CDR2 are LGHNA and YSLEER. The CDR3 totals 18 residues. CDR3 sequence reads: CASSRFLTRGLNTDTQYF.

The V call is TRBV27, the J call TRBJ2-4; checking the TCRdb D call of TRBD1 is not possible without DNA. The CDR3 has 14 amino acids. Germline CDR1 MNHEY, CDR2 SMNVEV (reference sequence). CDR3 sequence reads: CASSLRGTKNIQYF.

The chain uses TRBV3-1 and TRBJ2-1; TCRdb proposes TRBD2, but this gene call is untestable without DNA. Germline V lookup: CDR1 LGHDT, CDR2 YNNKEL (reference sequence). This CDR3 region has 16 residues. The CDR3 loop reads CASSQGPEVSYNEQFF.

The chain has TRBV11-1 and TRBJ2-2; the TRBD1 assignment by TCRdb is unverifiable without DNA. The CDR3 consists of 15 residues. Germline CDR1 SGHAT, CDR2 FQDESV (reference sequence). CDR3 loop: CASSLYRMNTGELFF.

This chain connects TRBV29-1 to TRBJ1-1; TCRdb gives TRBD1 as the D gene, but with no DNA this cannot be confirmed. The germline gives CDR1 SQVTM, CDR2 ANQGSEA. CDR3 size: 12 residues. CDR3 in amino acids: CSVEDYREEAFF.

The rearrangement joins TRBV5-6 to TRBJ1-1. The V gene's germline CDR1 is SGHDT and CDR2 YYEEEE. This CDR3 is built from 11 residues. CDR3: CASSRLSEAFF.